Presented here are 8 T cell receptor beta chains from one specimen sequenced in a study of regulatory T cells in long-lasting Graves disease. Time point described: newly diagnosed GD, antithyroid drugs for less than 3 months. Scientists built the TCR library using RNA that was extracted from PBMCs. Arm-PCR of CDR3 regions with iRepertoire HTBI primers generated TCR beta libraries. Via MiXCR, TCRdb re-called the multiplex PCR reads, giving one row per CDR3 protein. The sample holds more than 300,000 distinct CDR3 sequences; less than 20% are singletons and the top ten take over 20%. The material was peripheral blood mononuclear cells (PBMCs), obtained at new diagnosis, from a patient treated with antithyroid drugs. The receptors originated from a female donor with Graves disease.

This clonotype has a count of ten or more. At one of its ends the junction is not consistent with the germline gene, which may arise from a read error. This chain links TRBV5-1 with TRBJ1-1, with unresolved D. Germline loops: CDR1 SGHRS, CDR2 YFSETQ. CDR3 length: 13 residues. Here the CDR3 DNA reads TGTGCCAGCAGCTTAGAGTCGAACACTGAAGCTTTCTTT. This encodes CASSLESNTEAFF.

The sample holds one count of this clonotype. Written as DNA, the CDR3 is TGTGCCTGGAGTGTGGGGGTCATGAACACTGAAGCTTTCTTT. Its protein is CAWSVGVMNTEAFF. The chain links TRBV30 to TRBJ1-1; a weak D match, TRBD1 (5 bases). CDR1 is GTSNPN and CDR2 is SVGIG in the germline V gene (reference sequence). V was cut by 0 bases and J by 0 bases, with 8 bases left in between. This CDR3 has 14 amino acids.

This clonotype came up many times. The chain has TRBV27 and TRBJ1-5, with a weak D call TRBD1 (5 bases). Deletions cut 2 bases from V and 2 bases from J, with 10 bases between. CDR3 length: 15 amino acids. Looked up from germline, CDR1 is MNHEY and CDR2 is SMNVEV (reference sequence). The chain's CDR3 is CASSLEGLRNQPQHF. The CDR3 coding sequence is TGTGCCAGCAGTTTAGAGGGGTTGCGCAATCAGCCCCAGCATTTT.

This clonotype has ten or more counts. This chain joins TRBV7-9 and TRBJ1-1, with D hard to call. The CDR3 loop spans 13 amino acids. The V gene's germline CDR1 is SEHNR and CDR2 FQNEAQ (reference sequence). Deletions cut 6 bases from V and 6 bases from J, with 14 bases between. The CDR3 protein is CASRSSLGAEAFF. CDR3 DNA sequence: TGTGCCAGCAGGTCGAGTCTTGGGGCTGAAGCTTTCTTT. The entire variable domain, with the rest obtained from reference TRBV7-9 and TRBJ1-1, is as follows: DTGVSQNPRHKITKRGQNVTFRCDPISEHNRLYWYRQTLGQGPEFLTYFQNEAQLEKSRLLSDRFSAERPKGSFSTLEIQRTEQGDSAMYLCASRSSLGAEAFFGQGTRLTVV.

Remarks on this clonotype: A much larger clone is a single base away; this may be a read error. J is TRBJ2-5 and V is TRBV2, with TRBD2 identical over 7 bases. The CDR3 length is 16 residues. V gave up 1 base and J gave up 5 bases; unmatched junction bases: 10. Germline V gene lookup returns CDR1 SNHLY and CDR2 FYNNEI. Here the CDR3 reads CASSEVRGTRRETQYF. The CDR3 DNA reads as TGTGCCAGCAGTGAAGTGCGGGGGACCCGTCGGGAGACCCAGTACTTC.

This clonotype was seen ten or more times. The chain couples TRBV12-3 or TRBV12-4 to TRBJ2-2, with 8 bases identical to TRBD1. The CDR3 runs 14 residues. Unmatched junction bases numbered 3, after V lost 6 bases and J lost 3 bases. As DNA, the CDR3 is TGTGCCAGCAGCCAGGGGGCCGACACCGGGGAGCTGTTTTTT. Translated: CASSQGADTGELFF.

This clonotype was picked up many times. CDR3 sequence reads: CSVRTAYQETQYF. CDR3 in DNA: TGCAGCGTTCGGACGGCCTACCAAGAGACCCAGTACTTC. The V and J genes are TRBV29-1 and TRBJ2-5; the D is unclear. Germline V gene sequence: CDR1 SQVTM, CDR2 ANQGSEA. The V gene lost 5 bases and the J gene lost 0 bases, with 10 bases spanning the gap. The CDR3 is made up of 13 amino acids.

This clonotype turned up a few times. This chain joins TRBV29-1 and TRBJ1-3; D call uncertain. The CDR3 loop spans 12 amino acids. V was trimmed by 7 bases and J by 3 bases, leaving 10 bases between them. Germline V gene data show CDR1 as SQVTM and CDR2 as ANQGSEA. This chain's CDR3 is CSADTDGNTIYF. The CDR3 DNA sequence: TGCAGCGCGGATACAGATGGAAACACCATATATTTT.